This is a list of T cell receptor beta chains from one sample in a study of cytomegalovirus exposure and HLA in healthy donors. Profiling relied on immunoSEQ multiplex PCR, and the TCRdb table lists in-frame clones only, not all of them. The sample lists more than 110,000 clones, 70% to 90% occurring once. Material: PBMCs. These receptors originate from a woman aged 25 to 39 in good health and CMV-seronegative. The CDR3 runs from the conserved cysteine through the conserved F or W. The D gene is left open where the match is weak. Some rows have no size entry. The others give once, few or many, or a class for an expanded clone.

v_call	clone_size	d_call	j_call	cdr3_aa	cdr3_nt
TRBV14	-	-	TRBJ2-3	CASSWPGTDTQYF	TGTGCCAGCAGCTGGCCGGGAACAGATACGCAGTATTTT
TRBV10-3	-	-	TRBJ1-2	CAIRPAGSRLNYGYTF	TGTGCCATCAGACCAGCAGGGTCTCGACTTAACTATGGCTACACCTTC
TRBV19	-	TRBD1	TRBJ1-1	CASSPQDRDTEAFF	TGTGCCAGTAGTCCACAGGACAGGGACACTGAAGCTTTCTTT
TRBV6-1	-	-	TRBJ2-1	CASSEYGGGSFNEQFF	TGTGCCAGCAGTGAATATGGAGGAGGCTCCTTTAATGAGCAGTTCTTC
TRBV5-1	-	TRBD1	TRBJ1-1	CASRFTGANTEAFF	TGCGCCAGCAGATTTACAGGGGCCAACACTGAAGCTTTCTTT
TRBV19	once	-	TRBJ1-2	CASSIRIDNYGYTF	TGTGCCAGTAGTATTCGTATAGATAACTATGGCTACACCTTC
TRBV5-4	-	-	TRBJ1-1	CASWRGGQGDTEAFF	TGTGCCAGCTGGCGGGGGGGCCAAGGCGACACTGAAGCTTTCTTT
TRBV28	-	-	TRBJ2-7	CASRSPGAYEQYF	TGTGCCAGCAGAAGCCCAGGGGCCTACGAGCAGTACTTC
TRBV27	-	TRBD1	TRBJ1-5	CASSPETGRIYSNQPQHF	TGTGCCAGCAGTCCAGAGACAGGGAGGATATATAGCAATCAGCCCCAGCATTTT
TRBV29-1	-	-	TRBJ2-7	CSVASGAHEQYF	TGCAGCGTTGCTTCAGGGGCCCACGAGCAGTACTTC
TRBV2	-	-	TRBJ1-1	CASMDSFTNTEAFF	TGTGCCAGCATGGACAGTTTTACGAACACTGAAGCTTTCTTT
TRBV19	-	TRBD1	TRBJ1-1	CASSISGGRSVAFF	TGTGCCAGTAGTATCTCAGGGGGGAGATCTGTCGCTTTCTTT
TRBV15	-	-	TRBJ1-1	CATSSQQGGTEAFF	TGTGCCACCAGCAGTCAACAGGGCGGCACTGAAGCTTTCTTT
TRBV16	-	TRBD1	TRBJ2-1	CASRRDRLNEQFF	TGTGCCAGCAGACGGGACAGGTTGAATGAGCAGTTCTTC
TRBV28	-	TRBD1	TRBJ2-7	CASRNRGTYEQYF	TGTGCCAGCAGAAACAGGGGGACCTACGAGCAGTACTTC
TRBV6-1	-	TRBD1	TRBJ2-6	CASSDQGAQGANVLTF	TGTGCCAGCAGTGACCAGGGGGCGCAAGGGGCCAACGTCCTGACTTTC
TRBV7-9	-	-	TRBJ1-1	CASSPRGGQEKNTEAFF	TGTGCCAGCAGCCCCCGGGGGGGTCAGGAGAAGAACACTGAAGCTTTCTTT
TRBV27	-	TRBD1	TRBJ2-5	CASSLTGGRQETQYF	TGTGCCAGCAGTCTGACAGGGGGCAGGCAAGAGACCCAGTACTTC
TRBV7-9	-	-	TRBJ2-7	CASSLWTYGVDYEQYF	TGTGCCAGCAGCTTATGGACATACGGTGTAGACTACGAGCAGTACTTC
TRBV27	-	-	TRBJ2-2	CASSLAGYTGELFF	TGTGCCAGCAGTTTGGCAGGGTACACCGGGGAGCTGTTTTTT
TRBV21-1	few	-	TRBJ2-7	CASSSRWLGSGVITYEQYF	TGTGCCAGCAGCTCCCGTTGGCTGGGATCGGGGGTGATAACCTACGAGCAGTACTTC
TRBV29-1	-	TRBD2	TRBJ2-7	CSVVGTRGNYEQYF	TGCAGCGTTGTGGGGACTAGGGGGAATTACGAGCAGTACTTC
TRBV6-5	-	TRBD1	TRBJ1-2	CASSYSVTGVDGYTF	TGTGCCAGCAGTTACTCGGTGACAGGGGTAGATGGCTACACCTTC
TRBV13	-	-	TRBJ2-5	CASSSPLTGSQETQYF	TGTGCCAGCAGCTCGCCCCTTACAGGGAGCCAAGAGACCCAGTACTTC
TRBV6-6	-	-	TRBJ1-1	CASRNGGMGNTEAFF	TGTGCCAGCAGAAACGGAGGAATGGGGAACACTGAAGCTTTCTTT
TRBV7-8	-	-	TRBJ2-3	CASSLVNRGGTDTQYF	TGTGCCAGCAGCTTGGTCAACAGGGGGGGAACAGATACGCAGTATTTT
TRBV5-5	-	TRBD2	TRBJ2-5	CASSWRRGDETQYF	TGTGCCAGCAGCTGGCGACGGGGGGACGAGACCCAGTACTTC
TRBV9	-	TRBD2	TRBJ2-7	CASSVGSGGLIYEQYF	TGTGCCAGCAGCGTAGGAAGCGGGGGGCTCATCTACGAGCAGTACTTC
TRBV7-2	-	-	TRBJ1-5	CASSKSDAYSNQPQHF	TGTGCCAGCAGTAAAAGCGACGCATATAGCAATCAGCCCCAGCATTTT
TRBV7-3	-	-	TRBJ1-1	CASSLEEGTEAFF	TGTGCCAGCAGCTTAGAAGAGGGCACTGAAGCTTTCTTT
TRBV5-4	-	TRBD1	TRBJ1-2	CASSRGQGKRGGDYGYTF	TGTGCCAGCAGCCGGGGACAGGGAAAGAGAGGTGGTGACTATGGCTACACCTTC